This T cell receptor (beta chain) was sequenced for a study of CDR3 diversity in severe acne. The sample holds many counts of this clonotype. TCRdb called the PCR reads again in MiXCR, with one record for every CDR3 protein. The sample gives around 100,000 distinct CDR3 sequences, around 56% of which show up once; roughly 12% is in the top ten. This sequence was found in a male donor with acne. Source material: blood.

In DNA, the CDR3 is TGTGCCAGCAGCTTGGTTTCGGGGGCTGAAAAACTGTTTTTT. Its translation is CASSLVSGAEKLFF. V and J are TRBV7-9 and TRBJ1-4; TRBD1 might be the D (6 bases). V lost 3 bases, J lost 7 bases, and 12 bases lay in between. CDR3 length: 14 residues. The germline CDR1 and CDR2 sequences are SEHNR and FQNEAQ (reference sequence).